This T cell receptor beta chain derives from a study of blood T cell repertoires in COVID-19. Study details: The origin of the acute and convalescent COVID-19 samples was the United States, Italy and Spain. From T cells, B-cell-depleted T cells, or PBMCs came the material, which was cDNA or gDNA.

The V end lost 7 bases, the J end lost 10 bases, and 18 bases lay between the germline ends. Germline CDR1 is WNHNN and CDR2 is SYGVQD (reference sequence). The CDR3 contains 13 residues. Original data processing: Nucleated cell counts were estimated from reference gene primer amplification. This table comes from immunoSEQ multiplex PCR, and its TCRdb copy is limited to in-frame clones, with some not included. V, J and clone size derive from that table, while D and trimming were established from the DNA sequence. Counted here are over 200,000 clones, around 85% occurring once; the ten biggest clones make up approximately 0.66%.

Sample: peripheral blood. This chain joins TRBV10-1 and TRBJ2-3; a weak D match, TRBD2 (6 bases). This receptor was identified in a man aged 40-49 years with acute or convalescent COVID-19. CDR3 residues: CASTLGGYGPQYF. The CDR3 nucleotides read TGCGCCAGCACCCTTGGGGGGTACGGTCCGCAGTATTTT.